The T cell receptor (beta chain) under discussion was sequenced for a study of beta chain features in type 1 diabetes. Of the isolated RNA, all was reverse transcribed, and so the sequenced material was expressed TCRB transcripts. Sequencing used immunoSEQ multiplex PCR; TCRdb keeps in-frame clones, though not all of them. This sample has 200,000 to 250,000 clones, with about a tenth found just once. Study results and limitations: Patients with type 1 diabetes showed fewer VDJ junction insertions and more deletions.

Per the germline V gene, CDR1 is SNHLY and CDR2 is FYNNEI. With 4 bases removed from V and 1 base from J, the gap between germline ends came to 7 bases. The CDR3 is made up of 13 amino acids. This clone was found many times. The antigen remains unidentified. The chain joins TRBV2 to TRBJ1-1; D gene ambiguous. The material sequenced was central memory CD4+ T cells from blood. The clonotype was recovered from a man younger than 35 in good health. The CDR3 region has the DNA TGTGCCAGCAGTGGATTGAAGAACACTGAAGCTTTCTTT. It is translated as CASSGLKNTEAFF.